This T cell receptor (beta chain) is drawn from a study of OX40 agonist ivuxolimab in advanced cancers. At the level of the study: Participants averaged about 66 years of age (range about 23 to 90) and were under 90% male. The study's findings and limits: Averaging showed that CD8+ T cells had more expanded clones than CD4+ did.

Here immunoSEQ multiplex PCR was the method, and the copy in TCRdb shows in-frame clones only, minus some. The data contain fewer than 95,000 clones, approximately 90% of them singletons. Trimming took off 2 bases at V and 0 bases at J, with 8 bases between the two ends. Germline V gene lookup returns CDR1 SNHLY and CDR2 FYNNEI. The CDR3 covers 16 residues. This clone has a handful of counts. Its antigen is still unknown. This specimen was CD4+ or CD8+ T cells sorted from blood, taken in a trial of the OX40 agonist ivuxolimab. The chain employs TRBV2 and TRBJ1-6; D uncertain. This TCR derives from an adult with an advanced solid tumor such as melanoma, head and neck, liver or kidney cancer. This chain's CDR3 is CASSETPSSYNSPLHF. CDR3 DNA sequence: TGTGCCAGCAGTGAAACACCGAGCTCCTATAATTCACCCCTCCACTTT.